The present T cell receptor beta chain was sequenced within a study of T cells in localized non-small cell lung cancer. To note about this clone: Its specificity is unknown.

Sequencing was performed with immunoSEQ multiplex PCR; in TCRdb, only in-frame clones are kept and a portion is missing. Among 50,000 to 55,000 clones listed, approximately 88% were seen once. Study-wide points: Peak T cell clonality was found in uninvolved adjacent lung, exceeding tumor. Longer overall survival was seen with higher T cell density measured in blood. Heterogeneity within the tumor remains possible, as just one region underwent sequencing. Adjacent lung exhibited a median of around 60 among the 100 most abundant tumor clones.

Germline V gene sequence: CDR1 SGHNT, CDR2 YYREEE (reference sequence). The CDR3 length is 15 residues. Trimming stripped 0 bases from V and 3 bases from J, with 7 bases between. The sequences come from peripheral blood mononuclear cells, collected before any cancer treatment. V and J are TRBV5-4 and TRBJ1-6; D gene ambiguous. The TCR was taken from a man aged 40 to 69 with stage III lung adenocarcinoma. Here the CDR3 reads CASSLAPLYNSPLHF. The CDR3 nucleotides are TGTGCCAGCAGCTTGGCACCTCTCTATAATTCACCCCTCCACTTT.